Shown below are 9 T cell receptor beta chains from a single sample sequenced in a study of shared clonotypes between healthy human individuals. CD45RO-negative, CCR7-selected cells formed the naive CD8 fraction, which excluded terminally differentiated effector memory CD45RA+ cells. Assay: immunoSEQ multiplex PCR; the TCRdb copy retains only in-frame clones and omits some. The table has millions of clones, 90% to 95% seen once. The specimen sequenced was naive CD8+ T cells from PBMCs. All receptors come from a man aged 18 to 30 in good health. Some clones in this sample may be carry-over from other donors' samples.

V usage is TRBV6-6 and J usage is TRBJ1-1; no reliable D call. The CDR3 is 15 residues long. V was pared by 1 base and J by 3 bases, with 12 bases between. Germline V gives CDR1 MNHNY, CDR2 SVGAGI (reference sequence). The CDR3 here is CASSYYQAPYTEAFF. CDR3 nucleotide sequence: TGTGCCAGCAGTTACTATCAGGCGCCGTACACTGAAGCTTTCTTT.

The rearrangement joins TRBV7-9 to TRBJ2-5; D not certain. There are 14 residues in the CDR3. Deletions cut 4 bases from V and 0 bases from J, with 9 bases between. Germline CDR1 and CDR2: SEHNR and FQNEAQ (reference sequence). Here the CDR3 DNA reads TGTGCCAGCAGCTCAATTACGTACCAAGAGACCCAGTACTTC. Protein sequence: CASSSITYQETQYF.

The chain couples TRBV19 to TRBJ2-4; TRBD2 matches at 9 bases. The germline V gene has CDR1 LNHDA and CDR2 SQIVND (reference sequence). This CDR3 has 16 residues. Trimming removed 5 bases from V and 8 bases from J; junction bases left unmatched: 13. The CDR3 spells CASSGGRREGLYIQYF. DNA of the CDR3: TGTGCCAGTAGTGGTGGCAGGCGGGAGGGCCTATACATTCAGTACTTC.

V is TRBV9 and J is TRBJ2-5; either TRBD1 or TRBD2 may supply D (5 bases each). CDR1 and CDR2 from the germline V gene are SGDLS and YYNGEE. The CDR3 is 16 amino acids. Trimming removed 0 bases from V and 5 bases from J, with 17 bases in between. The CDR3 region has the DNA TGTGCCAGCAGCGTAGACACGGGACGGGGATTGGAGACCCAGTACTTC. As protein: CASSVDTGRGLETQYF.

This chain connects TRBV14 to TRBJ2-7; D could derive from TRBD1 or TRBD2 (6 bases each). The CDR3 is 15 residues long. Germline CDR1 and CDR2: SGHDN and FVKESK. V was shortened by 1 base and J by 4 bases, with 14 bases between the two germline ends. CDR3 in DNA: TGTGCCAGCAGCCAAGTGCGGACGGGGGCATACGAGCAGTACTTC. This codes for CASSQVRTGAYEQYF.

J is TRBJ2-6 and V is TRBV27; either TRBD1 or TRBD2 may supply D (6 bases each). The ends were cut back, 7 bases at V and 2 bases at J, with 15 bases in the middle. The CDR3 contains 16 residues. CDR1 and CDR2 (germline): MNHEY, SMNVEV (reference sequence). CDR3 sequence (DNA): TGTGCCAGCACTCCGGGGGCTGGGGCTGGGGCCAACGTCCTGACTTTC. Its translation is CASTPGAGAGANVLTF. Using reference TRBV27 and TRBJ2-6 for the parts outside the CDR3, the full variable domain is EAQVTQNPRYLITVTGKKLTVTCSQNMNHEYMSWYRQDPGLGLRQIYYSMNVEVTDKGDVPEGYKVSRKEKRNFPLILESPSPNQTSLYFCASTPGAGAGANVLTFGAGSRLTVL.

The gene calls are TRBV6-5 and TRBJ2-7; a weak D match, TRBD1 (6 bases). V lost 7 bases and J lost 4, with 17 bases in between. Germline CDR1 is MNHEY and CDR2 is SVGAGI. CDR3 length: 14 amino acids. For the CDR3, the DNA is TGTGCCAGCAAGAACCCGGACAGACTATACGAGCAGTACTTC. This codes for CASKNPDRLYEQYF.

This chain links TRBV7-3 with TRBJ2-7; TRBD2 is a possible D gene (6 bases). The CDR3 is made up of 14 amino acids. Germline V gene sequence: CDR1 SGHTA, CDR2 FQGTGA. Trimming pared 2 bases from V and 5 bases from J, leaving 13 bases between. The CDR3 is CASSLYGSGNEQYF. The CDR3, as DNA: TGTGCCAGCAGCTTATACGGGAGTGGCAACGAGCAGTACTTC.

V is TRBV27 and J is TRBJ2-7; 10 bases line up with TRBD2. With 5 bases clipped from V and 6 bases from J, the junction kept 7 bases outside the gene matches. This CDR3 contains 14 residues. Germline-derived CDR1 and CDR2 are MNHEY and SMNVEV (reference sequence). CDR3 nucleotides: TGTGCCAGCAGTGGGCTAGCGGGAGCTACCGAGCAGTACTTC. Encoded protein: CASSGLAGATEQYF.